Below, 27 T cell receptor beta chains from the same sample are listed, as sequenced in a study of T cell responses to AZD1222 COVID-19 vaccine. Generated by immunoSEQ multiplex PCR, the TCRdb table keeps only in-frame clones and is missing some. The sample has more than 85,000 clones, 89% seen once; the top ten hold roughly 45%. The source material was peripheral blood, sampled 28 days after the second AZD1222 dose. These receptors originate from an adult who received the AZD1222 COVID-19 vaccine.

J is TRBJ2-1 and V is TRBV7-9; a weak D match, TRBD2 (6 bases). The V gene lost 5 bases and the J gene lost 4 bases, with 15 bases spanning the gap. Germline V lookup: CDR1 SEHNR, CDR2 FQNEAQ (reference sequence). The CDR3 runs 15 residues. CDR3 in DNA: TGTGCCAGCAGCCCCGGGAGCGTGAGGTACAATGAGCAGTTCTTC. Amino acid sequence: CASSPGSVRYNEQFF.

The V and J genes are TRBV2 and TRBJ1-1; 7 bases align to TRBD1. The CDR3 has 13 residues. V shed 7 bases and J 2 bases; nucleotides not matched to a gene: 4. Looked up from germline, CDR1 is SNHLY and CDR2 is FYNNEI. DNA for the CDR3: TGTGCCAGCAAAAGGGACAGCAACACTGAAGCTTTCTTT. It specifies CASKRDSNTEAFF.

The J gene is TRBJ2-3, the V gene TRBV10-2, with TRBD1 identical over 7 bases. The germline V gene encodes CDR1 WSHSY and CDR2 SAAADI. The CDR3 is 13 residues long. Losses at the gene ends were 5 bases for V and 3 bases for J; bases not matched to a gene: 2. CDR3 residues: CASSLQGTDTQYF. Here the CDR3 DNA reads TGCGCCAGCAGTTTACAGGGGACAGATACGCAGTATTTT.

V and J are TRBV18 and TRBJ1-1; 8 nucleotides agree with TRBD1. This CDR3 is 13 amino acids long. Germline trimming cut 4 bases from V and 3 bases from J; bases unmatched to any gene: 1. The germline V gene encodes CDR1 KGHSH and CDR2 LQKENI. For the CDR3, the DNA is TGTGCCAGCTCACTACAGGGGGACACTGAAGCTTTCTTT. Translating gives CASSLQGDTEAFF. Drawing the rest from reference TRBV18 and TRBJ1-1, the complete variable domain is NAGVMQNPRHLVRRRGQEARLRCSPMKGHSHVYWYRQLPEEGLKFMVYLQKENIIDESGMPKERFSAEFPKEGPSILRIQQVVRGDSAAYFCASSLQGDTEAFFGQGTRLTVV.

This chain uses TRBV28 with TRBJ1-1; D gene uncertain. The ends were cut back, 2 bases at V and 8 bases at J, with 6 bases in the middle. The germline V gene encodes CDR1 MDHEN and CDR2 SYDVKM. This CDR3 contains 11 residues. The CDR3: CASSLKQEAFF. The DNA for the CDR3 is TGTGCCAGCAGTTTAAAACAAGAAGCTTTCTTT.

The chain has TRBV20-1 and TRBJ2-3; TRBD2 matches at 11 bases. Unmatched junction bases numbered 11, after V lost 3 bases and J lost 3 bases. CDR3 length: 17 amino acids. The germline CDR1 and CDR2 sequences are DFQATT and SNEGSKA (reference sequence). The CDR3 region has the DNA TGCAGTGCTAGTCTAGCGGGAGGCCTCCCGGTGACAGATACGCAGTATTTT. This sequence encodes CSASLAGGLPVTDTQYF.

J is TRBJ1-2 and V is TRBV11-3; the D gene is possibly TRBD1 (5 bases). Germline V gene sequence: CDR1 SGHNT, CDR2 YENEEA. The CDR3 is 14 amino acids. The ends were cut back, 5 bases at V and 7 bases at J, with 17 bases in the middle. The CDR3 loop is CASSQGRGKSGYTF. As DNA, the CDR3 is TGTGCCAGCAGCCAAGGACGGGGGAAGTCTGGCTACACCTTC.

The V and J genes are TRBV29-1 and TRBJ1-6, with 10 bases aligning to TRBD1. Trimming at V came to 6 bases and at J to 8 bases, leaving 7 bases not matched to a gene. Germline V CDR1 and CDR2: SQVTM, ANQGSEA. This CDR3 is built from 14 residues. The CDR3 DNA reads TGCAGCGTAAGCCTGACAGGGGGCGATTCACCCCTCCACTTT. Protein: CSVSLTGGDSPLHF.

CDR3 loop: CASSSTGNTEAFF. The CDR3 bases are TGTGCCAGCAGCTCAACGGGGAACACTGAAGCTTTCTTT. The chain is built from TRBV7-9 and TRBJ1-1; unclear D gene. Trimming left V 4 bases short and J 1 base short, with 7 bases between. The CDR3 is made up of 13 amino acids. Germline V gene lookup returns CDR1 SEHNR and CDR2 FQNEAQ (reference sequence).

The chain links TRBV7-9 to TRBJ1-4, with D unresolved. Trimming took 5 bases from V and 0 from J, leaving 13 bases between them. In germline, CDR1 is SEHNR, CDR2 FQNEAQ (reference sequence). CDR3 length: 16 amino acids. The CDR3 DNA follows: TGTGCCAGCAGCGCCGGAAGCTGGGCAACTAATGAAAAACTGTTTTTT. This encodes CASSAGSWATNEKLFF.

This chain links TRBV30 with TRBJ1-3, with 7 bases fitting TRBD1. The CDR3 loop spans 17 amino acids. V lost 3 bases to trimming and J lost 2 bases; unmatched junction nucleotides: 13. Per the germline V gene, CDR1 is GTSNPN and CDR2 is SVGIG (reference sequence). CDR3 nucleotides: TGTGCCTGGAGGACCGTACAGGACAGGCGAGCTGGAAACACCATATATTTT. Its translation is CAWRTVQDRRAGNTIYF.

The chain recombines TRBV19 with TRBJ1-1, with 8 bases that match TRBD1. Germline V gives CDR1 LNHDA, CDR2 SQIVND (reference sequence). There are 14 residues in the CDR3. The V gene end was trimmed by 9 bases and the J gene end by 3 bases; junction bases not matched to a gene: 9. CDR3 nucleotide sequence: TGTGCCAGCGGACAGGGTCGGTGGTACACTGAAGCTTTCTTT. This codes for CASGQGRWYTEAFF.

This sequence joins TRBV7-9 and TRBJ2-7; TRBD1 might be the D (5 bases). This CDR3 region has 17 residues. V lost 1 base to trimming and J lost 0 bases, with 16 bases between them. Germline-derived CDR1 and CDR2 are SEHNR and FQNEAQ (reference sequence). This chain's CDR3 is CASSLGRAGQSSYEQYF. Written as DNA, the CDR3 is TGTGCCAGCAGCTTAGGCCGGGCAGGGCAGAGCTCCTACGAGCAGTACTTC.

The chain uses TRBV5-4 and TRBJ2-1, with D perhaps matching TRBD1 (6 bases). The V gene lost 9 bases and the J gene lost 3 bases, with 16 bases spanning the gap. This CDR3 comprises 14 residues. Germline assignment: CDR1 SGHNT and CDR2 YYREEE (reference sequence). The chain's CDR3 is CATTPDRNYNEQFF. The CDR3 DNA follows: TGTGCCACCACTCCGGACAGAAACTACAATGAGCAGTTCTTC.

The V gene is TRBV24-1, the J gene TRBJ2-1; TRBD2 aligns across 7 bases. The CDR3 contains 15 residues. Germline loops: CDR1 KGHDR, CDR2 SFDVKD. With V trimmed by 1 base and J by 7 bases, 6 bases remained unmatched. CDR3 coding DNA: TGTGCCACCAGTGATTTAGGGGTCGGGGGGAATGAGCAGTTCTTC. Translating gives CATSDLGVGGNEQFF.

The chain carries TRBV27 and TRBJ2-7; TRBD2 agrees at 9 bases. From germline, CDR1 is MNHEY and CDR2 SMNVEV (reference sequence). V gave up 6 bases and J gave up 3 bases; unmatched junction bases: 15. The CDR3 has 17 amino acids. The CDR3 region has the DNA TGTGCCAGCAGGAAAACGTTAGCGGGAGTTGAGGTCTACGAGCAGTACTTC. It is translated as CASRKTLAGVEVYEQYF.

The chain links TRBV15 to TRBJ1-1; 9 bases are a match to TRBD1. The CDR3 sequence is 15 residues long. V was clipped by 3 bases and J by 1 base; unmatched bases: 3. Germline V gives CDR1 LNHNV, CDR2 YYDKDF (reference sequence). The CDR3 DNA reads TGTGCCACCAGCAGTGGACAGGGGAAGAACACTGAAGCTTTCTTT. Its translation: CATSSGQGKNTEAFF.

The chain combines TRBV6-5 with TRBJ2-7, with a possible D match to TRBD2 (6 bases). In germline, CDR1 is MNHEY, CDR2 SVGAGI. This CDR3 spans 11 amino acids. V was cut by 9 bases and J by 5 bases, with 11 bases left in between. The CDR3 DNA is TGTGCCAGAGGACTACGGCACGAGCAGTACTTC. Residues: CARGLRHEQYF.

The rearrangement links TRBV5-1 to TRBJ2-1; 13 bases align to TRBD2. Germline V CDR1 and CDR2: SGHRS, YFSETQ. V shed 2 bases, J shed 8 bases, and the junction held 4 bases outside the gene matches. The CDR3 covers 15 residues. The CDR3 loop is CASSLGTSGTHEQFF. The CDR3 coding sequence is TGCGCCAGCAGCTTAGGGACTAGCGGGACCCATGAGCAGTTCTTC.

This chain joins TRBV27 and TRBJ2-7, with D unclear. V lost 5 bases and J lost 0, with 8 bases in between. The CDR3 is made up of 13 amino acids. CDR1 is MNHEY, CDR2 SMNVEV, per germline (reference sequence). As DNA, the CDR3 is TGTGCCAGCAGTCCCCAGAGCTCCTACGAGCAGTACTTC. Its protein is CASSPQSSYEQYF.

The CDR3 is CASTNTGHGNTIYF. Here the CDR3 DNA reads TGTGCCAGCACCAACACAGGGCATGGAAACACCATATATTTT. This chain connects TRBV28 to TRBJ1-3, with D perhaps TRBD1 (6 bases). The CDR3 spans 14 residues. Germline loops: CDR1 MDHEN, CDR2 SYDVKM. Trimming removed 7 bases from V and 3 bases from J, with 13 bases in between.

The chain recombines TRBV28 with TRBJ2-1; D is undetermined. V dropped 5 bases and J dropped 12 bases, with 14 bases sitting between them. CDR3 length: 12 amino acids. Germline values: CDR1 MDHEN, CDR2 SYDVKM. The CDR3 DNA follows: TGTGCCAGCAGTGACCGGGTCATGGGGCAGTTCTTC. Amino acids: CASSDRVMGQFF.

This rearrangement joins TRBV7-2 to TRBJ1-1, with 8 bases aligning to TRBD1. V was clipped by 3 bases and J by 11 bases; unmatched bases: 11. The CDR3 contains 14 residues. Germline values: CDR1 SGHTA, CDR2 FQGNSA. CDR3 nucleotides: TGTGCCAGCAGCTTGTCTGGGGACAGGCGGGGGGCTTTCTTT. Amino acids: CASSLSGDRRGAFF.

The CDR3 bases are TGTGCCAGCAGTAGACGGAGGCAAGAGACCCAGTACTTC. Its protein is CASSRRRQETQYF. The chain recombines TRBV6-5 with TRBJ2-5; TRBD2 might be the D (5 bases). V was pared by 5 bases and J by 2 bases, with 9 bases between. Germline lookup yields CDR1 MNHEY and CDR2 SVGAGI. The CDR3 sequence is 13 residues long.

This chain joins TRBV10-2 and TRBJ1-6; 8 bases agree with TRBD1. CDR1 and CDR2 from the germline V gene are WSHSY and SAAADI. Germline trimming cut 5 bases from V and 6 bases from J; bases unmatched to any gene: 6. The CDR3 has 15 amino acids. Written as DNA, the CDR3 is TGCGCCAGCAGTTCGAGACAGGGGAGTAATTCACCCCTCCACTTT. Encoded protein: CASSSRQGSNSPLHF.

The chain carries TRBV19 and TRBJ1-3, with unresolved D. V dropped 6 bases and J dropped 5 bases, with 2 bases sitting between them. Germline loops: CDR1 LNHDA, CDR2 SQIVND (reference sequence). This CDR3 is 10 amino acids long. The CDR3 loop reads CASRRNTIYF. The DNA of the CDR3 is TGTGCCAGTAGAAGAAACACCATATATTTT. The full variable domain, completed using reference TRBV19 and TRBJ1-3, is DGGITQSPKYLFRKEGQNVTLSCEQNLNHDAMYWYRQDPGQGLRLIYYSQIVNDFQKGDIAEGYSVSREKKESFPLTVTSAQKNPTAFYLCASRRNTIYFGEGSWLTVV.

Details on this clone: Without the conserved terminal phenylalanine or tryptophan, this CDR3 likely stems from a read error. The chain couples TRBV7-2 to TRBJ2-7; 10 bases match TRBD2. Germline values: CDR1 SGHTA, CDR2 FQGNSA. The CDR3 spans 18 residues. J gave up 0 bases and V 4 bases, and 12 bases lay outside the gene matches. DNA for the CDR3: TGTGCCAGCAGCTACTCTCTAGCGGGAGCAATGAGCTCCTACGAGCAGTACCTC. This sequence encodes CASSYSLAGAMSSYEQYL.